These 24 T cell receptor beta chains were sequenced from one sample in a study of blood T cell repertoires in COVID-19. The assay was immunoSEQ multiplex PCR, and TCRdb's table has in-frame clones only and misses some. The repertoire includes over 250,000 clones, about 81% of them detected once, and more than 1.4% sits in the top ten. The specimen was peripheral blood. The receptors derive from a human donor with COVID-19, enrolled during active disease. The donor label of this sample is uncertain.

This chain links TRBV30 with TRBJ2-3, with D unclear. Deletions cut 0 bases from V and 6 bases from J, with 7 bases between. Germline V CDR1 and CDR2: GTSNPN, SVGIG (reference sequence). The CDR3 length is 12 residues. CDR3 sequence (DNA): TGTGCCTGGAGTGTAAGCTTGGATACGCAGTATTTT. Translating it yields CAWSVSLDTQYF.

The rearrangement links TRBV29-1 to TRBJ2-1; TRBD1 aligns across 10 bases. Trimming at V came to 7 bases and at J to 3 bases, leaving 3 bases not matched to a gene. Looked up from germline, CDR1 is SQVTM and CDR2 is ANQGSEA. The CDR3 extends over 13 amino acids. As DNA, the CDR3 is TGCAGCGCACGGACAGGGGGCTACAATGAGCAGTTCTTC. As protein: CSARTGGYNEQFF.

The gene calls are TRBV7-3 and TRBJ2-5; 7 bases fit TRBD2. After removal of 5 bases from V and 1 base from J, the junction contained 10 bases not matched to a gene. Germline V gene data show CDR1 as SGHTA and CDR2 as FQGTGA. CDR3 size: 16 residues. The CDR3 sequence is CASSPTSSGSQETQYF. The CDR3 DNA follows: TGTGCCAGCAGCCCGACCTCTAGCGGATCCCAAGAGACCCAGTACTTC.

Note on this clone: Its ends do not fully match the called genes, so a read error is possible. The DNA of the CDR3 is TGTGCCAGTAGTGCCGCCACAGGGTGGCCGTCGATCTTC. It is translated as CASSAATGWPSIF. J is TRBJ2-1 and V is TRBV19; maybe TRBD1 (6 bases). Germline V gene lookup returns CDR1 LNHDA and CDR2 SQIVND (reference sequence). The CDR3 totals 13 residues.

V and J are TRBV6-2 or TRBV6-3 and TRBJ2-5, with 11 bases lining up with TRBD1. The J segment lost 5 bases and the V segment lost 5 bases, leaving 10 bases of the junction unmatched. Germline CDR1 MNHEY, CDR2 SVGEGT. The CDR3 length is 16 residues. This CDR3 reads CASSKPGQGDGETQYF. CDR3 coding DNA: TGTGCCAGCAGTAAACCGGGACAGGGGGATGGTGAGACCCAGTACTTC.

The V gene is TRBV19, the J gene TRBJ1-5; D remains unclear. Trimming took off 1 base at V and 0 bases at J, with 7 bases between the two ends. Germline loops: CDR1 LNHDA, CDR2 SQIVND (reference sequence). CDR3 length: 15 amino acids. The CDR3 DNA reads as TGTGCCAGTAGTATAGTGTTATATAGCAATCAGCCCCAGCATTTT. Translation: CASSIVLYSNQPQHF.

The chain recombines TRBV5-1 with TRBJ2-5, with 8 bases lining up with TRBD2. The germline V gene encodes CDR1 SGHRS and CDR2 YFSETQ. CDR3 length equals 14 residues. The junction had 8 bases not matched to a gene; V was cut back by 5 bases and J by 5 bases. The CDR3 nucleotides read TGCGCCAGCAGAGGGAGCGGGAGCCATGAGACCCAGTACTTC. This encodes CASRGSGSHETQYF. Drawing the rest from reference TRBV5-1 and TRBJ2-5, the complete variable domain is KAGVTQTPRYLIKTRGQQVTLSCSPISGHRSVSWYQQTPGQGLQFLFEYFSETQRNKGNFPGRFSGRQFSNSRSEMNVSTLELGDSALYLCASRGSGSHETQYFGPGTRLLVL.

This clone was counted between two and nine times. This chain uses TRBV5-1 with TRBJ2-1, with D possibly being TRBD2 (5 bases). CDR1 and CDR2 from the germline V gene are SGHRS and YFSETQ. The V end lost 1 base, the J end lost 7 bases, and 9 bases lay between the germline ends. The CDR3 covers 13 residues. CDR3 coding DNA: TGCGCCAGCAGCTTGACAGCGGATAATGAGCAGTTCTTC. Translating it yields CASSLTADNEQFF.

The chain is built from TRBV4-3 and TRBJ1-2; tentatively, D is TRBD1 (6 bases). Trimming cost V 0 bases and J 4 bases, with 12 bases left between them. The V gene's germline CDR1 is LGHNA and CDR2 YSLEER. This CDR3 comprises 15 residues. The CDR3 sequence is CASSQDPSGVYGYTF. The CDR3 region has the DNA TGCGCCAGCAGCCAAGATCCTTCAGGGGTCTATGGCTACACCTTC.

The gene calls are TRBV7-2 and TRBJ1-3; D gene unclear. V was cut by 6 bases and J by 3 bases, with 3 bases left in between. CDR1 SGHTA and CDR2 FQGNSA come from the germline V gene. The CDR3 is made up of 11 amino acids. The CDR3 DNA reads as TGTGCCAGCAGATATGGAAACACCATATATTTT. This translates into CASRYGNTIYF.

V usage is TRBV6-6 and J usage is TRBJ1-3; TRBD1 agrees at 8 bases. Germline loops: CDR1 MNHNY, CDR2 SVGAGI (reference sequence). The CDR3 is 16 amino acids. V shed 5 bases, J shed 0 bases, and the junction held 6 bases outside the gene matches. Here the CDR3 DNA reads TGTGCCAGCAGTCAGCCGGGACAGGTCTCTGGAAACACCATATATTTT. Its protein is CASSQPGQVSGNTIYF.

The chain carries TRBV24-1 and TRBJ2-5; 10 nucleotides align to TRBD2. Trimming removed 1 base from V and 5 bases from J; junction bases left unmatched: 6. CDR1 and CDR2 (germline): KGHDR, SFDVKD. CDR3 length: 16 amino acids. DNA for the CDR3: TGTGCCACCAGTGATTTTTCTAGCGGGAGTAAGGAGACCCAGTACTTC. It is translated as CATSDFSSGSKETQYF.

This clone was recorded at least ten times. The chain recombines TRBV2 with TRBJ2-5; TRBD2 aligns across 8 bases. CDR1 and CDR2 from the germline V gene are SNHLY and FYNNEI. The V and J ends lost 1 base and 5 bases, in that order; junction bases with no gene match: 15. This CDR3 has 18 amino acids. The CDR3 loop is CASSEVSGKAPWGETQYF. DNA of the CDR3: TGTGCCAGCAGTGAAGTTAGCGGGAAAGCCCCGTGGGGGGAGACCCAGTACTTC.

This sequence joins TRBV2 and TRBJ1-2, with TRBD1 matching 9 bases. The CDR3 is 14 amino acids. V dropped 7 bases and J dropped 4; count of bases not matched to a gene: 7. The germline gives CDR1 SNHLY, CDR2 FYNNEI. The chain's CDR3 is CASTPTGGSYGYTF. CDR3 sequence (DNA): TGTGCCAGCACCCCGACAGGGGGTTCCTATGGCTACACCTTC.

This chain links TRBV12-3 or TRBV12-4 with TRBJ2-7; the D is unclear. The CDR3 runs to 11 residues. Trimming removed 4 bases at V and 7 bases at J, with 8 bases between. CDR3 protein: CASSSRVEQYF. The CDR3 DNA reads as TGTGCCAGCAGTTCCCGGGTGGAGCAGTACTTC.

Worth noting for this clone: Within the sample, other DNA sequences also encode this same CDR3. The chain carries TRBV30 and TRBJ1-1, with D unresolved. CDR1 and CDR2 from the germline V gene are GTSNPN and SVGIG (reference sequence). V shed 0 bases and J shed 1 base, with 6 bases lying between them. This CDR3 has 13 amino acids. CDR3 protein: CAWSVNKNTEAFF. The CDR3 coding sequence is TGTGCCTGGAGTGTAAATAAGAACACTGAAGCTTTCTTT.

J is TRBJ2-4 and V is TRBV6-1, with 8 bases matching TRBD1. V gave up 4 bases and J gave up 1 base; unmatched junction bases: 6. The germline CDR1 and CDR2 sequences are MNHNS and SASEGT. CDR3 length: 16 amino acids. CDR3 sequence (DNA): TGTGCCAGCAGTGGACCGGACAGGGACGCCAAAAACATTCAGTACTTC. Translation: CASSGPDRDAKNIQYF.

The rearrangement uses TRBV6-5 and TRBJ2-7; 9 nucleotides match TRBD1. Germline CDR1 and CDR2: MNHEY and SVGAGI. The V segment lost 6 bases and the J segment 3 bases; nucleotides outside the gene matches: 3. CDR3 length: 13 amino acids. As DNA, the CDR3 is TGTGCCAGCAGAAGGACAGGGGTCTACGAGCAGTACTTC. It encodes CASRRTGVYEQYF.

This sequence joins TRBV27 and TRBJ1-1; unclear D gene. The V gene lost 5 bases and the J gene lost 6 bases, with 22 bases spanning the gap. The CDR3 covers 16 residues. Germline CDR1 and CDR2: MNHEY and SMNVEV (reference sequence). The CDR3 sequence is CASSRTPGVAGAEAFF. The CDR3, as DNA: TGTGCCAGCAGTAGAACCCCGGGCGTCGCGGGCGCTGAAGCTTTCTTT.

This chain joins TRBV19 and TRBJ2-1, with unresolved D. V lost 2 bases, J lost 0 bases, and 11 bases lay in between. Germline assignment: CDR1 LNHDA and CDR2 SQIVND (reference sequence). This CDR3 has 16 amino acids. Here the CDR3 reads CASSISDSSSYNEQFF. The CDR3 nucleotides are TGTGCCAGTAGTATAAGTGACTCAAGCTCCTACAATGAGCAGTTCTTC.

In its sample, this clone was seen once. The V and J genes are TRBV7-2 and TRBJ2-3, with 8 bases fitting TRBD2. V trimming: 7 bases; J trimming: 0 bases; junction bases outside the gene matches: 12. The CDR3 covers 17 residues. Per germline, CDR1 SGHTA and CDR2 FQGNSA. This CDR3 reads CASNTFGRDSSTDTQYF. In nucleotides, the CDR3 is TGTGCCAGCAACACTTTCGGGAGGGACTCCAGCACAGATACGCAGTATTTT.

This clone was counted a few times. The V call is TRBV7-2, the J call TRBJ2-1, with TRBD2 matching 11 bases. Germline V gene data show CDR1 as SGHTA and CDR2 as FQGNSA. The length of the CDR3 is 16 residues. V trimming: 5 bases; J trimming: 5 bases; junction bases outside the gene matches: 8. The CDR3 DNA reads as TGTGCCAGCAGCACCACTAGCGGGAGTTTCAACAATGAGCAGTTCTTC. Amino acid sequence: CASSTTSGSFNNEQFF.

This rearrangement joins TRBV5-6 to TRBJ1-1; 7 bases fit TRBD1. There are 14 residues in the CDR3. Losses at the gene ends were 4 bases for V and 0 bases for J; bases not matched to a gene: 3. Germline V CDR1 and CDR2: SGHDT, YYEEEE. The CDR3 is CASSEGAMNTEAFF. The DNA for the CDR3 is TGTGCCAGCAGCGAGGGGGCTATGAACACTGAAGCTTTCTTT.

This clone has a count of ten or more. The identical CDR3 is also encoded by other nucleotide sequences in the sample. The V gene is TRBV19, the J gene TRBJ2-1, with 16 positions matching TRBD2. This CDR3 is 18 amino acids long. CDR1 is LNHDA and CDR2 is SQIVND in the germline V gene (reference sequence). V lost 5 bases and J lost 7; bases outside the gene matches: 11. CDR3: CASSLSGLAGGSSNEQFF. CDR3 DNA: TGTGCCAGTAGTCTCTCGGGACTAGCGGGAGGGTCCTCGAATGAGCAGTTCTTC.